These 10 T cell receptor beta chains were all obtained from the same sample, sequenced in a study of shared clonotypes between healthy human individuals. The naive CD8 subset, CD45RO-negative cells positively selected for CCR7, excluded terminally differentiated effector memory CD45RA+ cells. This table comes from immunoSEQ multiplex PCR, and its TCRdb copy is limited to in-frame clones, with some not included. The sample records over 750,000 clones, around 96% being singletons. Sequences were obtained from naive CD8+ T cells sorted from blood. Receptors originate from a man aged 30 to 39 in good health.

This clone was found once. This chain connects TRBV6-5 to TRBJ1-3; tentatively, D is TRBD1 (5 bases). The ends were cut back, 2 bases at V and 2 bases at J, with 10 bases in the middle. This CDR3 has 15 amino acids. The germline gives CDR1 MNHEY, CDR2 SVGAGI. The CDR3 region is CASSYGGNAGNTIYF. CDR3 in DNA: TGTGCCAGCAGTTACGGGGGGAACGCTGGAAACACCATATATTTT.

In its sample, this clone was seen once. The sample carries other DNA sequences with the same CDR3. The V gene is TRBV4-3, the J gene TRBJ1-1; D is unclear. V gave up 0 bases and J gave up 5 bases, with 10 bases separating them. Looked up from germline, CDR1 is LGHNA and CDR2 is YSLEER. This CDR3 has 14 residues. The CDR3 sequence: CASSQDSLGTEAFF. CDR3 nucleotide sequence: TGCGCCAGCAGCCAAGACTCGTTGGGTACTGAAGCTTTCTTT.

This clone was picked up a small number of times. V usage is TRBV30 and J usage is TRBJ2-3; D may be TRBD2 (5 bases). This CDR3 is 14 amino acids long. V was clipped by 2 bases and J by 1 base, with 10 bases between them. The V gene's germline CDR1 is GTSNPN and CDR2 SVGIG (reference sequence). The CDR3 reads CAWSKWERTDTQYF. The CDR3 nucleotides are TGTGCCTGGAGTAAATGGGAGCGCACAGATACGCAGTATTTT.

The CDR3 DNA is TGTGCCAGCAGTTCCATACTGGAACCGTTCGCGAACACCGGGGAGCTGTTTTTT. Translated: CASSSILEPFANTGELFF. The rearrangement uses TRBV28 and TRBJ2-2; D is ambiguous. The CDR3 contains 18 residues. Trimming removed 4 bases from V and 0 bases from J, with 18 bases in between. Looked up from germline, CDR1 is MDHEN and CDR2 is SYDVKM.

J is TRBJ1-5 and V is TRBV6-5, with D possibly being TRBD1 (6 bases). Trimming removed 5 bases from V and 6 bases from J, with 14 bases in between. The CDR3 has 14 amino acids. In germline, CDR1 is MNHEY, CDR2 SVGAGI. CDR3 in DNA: TGTGCCAGCAGTGCCACAGGGTCTGGTCAGCCCCAGCATTTT. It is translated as CASSATGSGQPQHF.

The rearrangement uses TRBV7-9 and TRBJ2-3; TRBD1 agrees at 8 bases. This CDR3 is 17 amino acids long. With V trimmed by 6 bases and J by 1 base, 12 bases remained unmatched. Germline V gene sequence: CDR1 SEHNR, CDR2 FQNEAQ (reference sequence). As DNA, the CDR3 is TGTGCCAGCAGGCAGGACAGGGTTTCGGTGGGCACAGATACGCAGTATTTT. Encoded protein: CASRQDRVSVGTDTQYF.

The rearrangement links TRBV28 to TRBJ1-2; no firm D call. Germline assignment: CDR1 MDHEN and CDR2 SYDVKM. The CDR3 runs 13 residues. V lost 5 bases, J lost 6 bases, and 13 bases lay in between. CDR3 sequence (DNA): TGTGCCAGCAGTCCCAGAATCCTCGATGGCTACACCTTC. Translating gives CASSPRILDGYTF.

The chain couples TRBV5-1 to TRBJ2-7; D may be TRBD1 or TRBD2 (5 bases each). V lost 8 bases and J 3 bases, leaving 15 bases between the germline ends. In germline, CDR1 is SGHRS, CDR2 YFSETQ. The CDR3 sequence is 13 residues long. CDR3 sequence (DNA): TGCGCCAGTTGGGACGGCAGTTTCTACGAGCAGTACTTC. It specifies CASWDGSFYEQYF.

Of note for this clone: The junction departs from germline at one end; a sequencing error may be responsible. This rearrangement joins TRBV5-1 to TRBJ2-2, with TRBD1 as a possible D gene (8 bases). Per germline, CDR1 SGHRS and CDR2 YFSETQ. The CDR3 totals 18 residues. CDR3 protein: CARSLRGQGASNTGELFF. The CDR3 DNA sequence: TGCGCCCGCAGCTTGCGGGGGCAGGGGGCTTCGAACACCGGGGAGCTGTTTTTT.

CDR3 in DNA: TGTGCCAGCAGCGTAGAGCCAGGGAACTACGAGCAGTACTTC. This sequence encodes CASSVEPGNYEQYF. The genes are TRBV9 and TRBJ2-7, with D possibly TRBD1 on 5 matching bases. Trimming removed 0 bases at V and 3 bases at J, with 10 bases between. Germline V CDR1 and CDR2: SGDLS, YYNGEE. The CDR3 totals 14 residues.